The TCR beta chain described here comes from a study of blood T cell repertoires in COVID-19. At the level of the study: The cDNA or gDNA used as material had been derived from T cells, B-cell-depleted T cells, or PBMCs.

As handled by the study authors: Reference gene primer amplification gave nucleated cell count estimates. TCRdb's table, derived via immunoSEQ multiplex PCR, lists solely in-frame clones and lacks some. V, J and clone size reflect that table, while D and trimming were determined from the DNA. The sample has a few hundred thousand clones, more than 70% seen once. The germline CDR1 and CDR2 sequences are LNHDA and SQIVND (reference sequence). The CDR3 covers 15 residues. V was pared by 6 bases and J by 8 bases, with 19 bases between. Sequences were obtained from peripheral blood. This clonotype was sampled from a woman aged 45-65 years with acute or convalescent COVID-19. The chain couples TRBV19 to TRBJ1-4; D is unresolved. CDR3 region: CASSPQSGRGEKLFF. DNA for the CDR3: TGTGCCAGTAGCCCCCAAAGTGGTCGAGGGGAAAAACTGTTTTTT. The whole variable domain, remainder taken from reference TRBV19 and TRBJ1-4, is DGGITQSPKYLFRKEGQNVTLSCEQNLNHDAMYWYRQDPGQGLRLIYYSQIVNDFQKGDIAEGYSVSREKKESFPLTVTSAQKNPTAFYLCASSPQSGRGEKLFFGSGTQLSVL.